The entry below describes one T cell receptor (beta chain). What it recognizes is unknown. The PCR used 60 Vbeta and 13 Jbeta primers. Profiling relied on immunoSEQ multiplex PCR, and the TCRdb table lists in-frame clones only, not all of them. The table lists about 100,000 clones, just under 80% of them singletons, with 6% to 8% in the top ten. The trim removed 6 bases at V and 7 bases at J, leaving 7 bases unmatched. This CDR3 has 15 residues. In germline, CDR1 is SGHAT, CDR2 FQNNGV. The data derive from a study of cytomegalovirus exposure and HLA in healthy donors. Findings and limits, study-wide: An ancestry cluster, one associated with Asian ancestry, reportedly showed fewer N-insertions than the approximately 670-donor mean in a later analysis. In vitro, three CMV-associated chains proved specific for CMV antigens. A later analysis showed HLA-associated TCR beta chains outstripping equally common others in clonal expansion.

The TCR sequence derives from a man younger than 40 in good health and CMV-seronegative. The chain has TRBV11-2 and TRBJ2-1, with 12 bases matching TRBD2. Sequencing used PBMCs. CDR3 nucleotide sequence: TGTGCCAGCAGAACTAGCGGGAGGATTGGAAATGAGCAGTTCTTC. Protein product: CASRTSGRIGNEQFF. Filled out from reference TRBV11-2 and TRBJ2-1, the complete variable domain reads EAGVAQSPRYKIIEKRQSVAFWCNPISGHATLYWYQQILGQGPKLLIQFQNNGVVDDSQLPKDRFSAERLKGVDSTLKIQPAKLEDSAVYLCASRTSGRIGNEQFFGPGTRLTVL.